The 10 T cell receptor beta chains given below trace back to one sample, sequenced in a study of CD8+CD57+ T cells in acquired aplastic anemia. The TCR beta profiling, which covered VDJ combination and CDR3 sequence, was carried out using genomic DNA as the template. TCRdb reanalysed the reads using MiXCR and keeps one entry per CDR3 protein. The data show about 260,000 distinct CDR3 sequences, 82% seen once. An expansion of CD8+CD57+ cells by flow cytometry had been shown in patients chosen for sequencing. The source material was sorted CD4+, CD8+, or CD8+CD57+ T cells (not recorded which) from PBMCs. The receptors come from a human donor with aplastic anemia.

The V and J genes are TRBV11-3 and TRBJ2-7; D not certain. The CDR3 is made up of 14 amino acids. V was cut by 6 bases and J by 3 bases, with 15 bases left in between. Germline V gene lookup returns CDR1 SGHNT and CDR2 YENEEA. CDR3 nucleotides: TGTGCCAGCAGGTTAAGAGGAGAGAACTACGAGCAGTACTTC. Residues: CASRLRGENYEQYF.

The chain combines TRBV7-3 with TRBJ2-7; D gene unclear. The CDR3 covers 13 residues. Germline lookup yields CDR1 SGHTA and CDR2 FQGTGA. Trimming cost V 6 bases and J 6 bases, with 15 bases left between them. The CDR3 DNA follows: TGTGCCAGCAGGTTAGGGTTAGGATCCGAGCAGTACTTC. Its translation: CASRLGLGSEQYF.

On this clonotype itself: No conserved phenylalanine or tryptophan ends this CDR3, so it is likely a read error. The chain couples TRBV2 to TRBJ1-5; D not certain. CDR1 is SNHLY, CDR2 FYNNEI, per germline. CDR3 length: 14 amino acids. The CDR3 nucleotides are TGTGCCAGCAGTGAGTCGTATAGCAATCCGCCCCAGCATGGT. This translates into CASSESYSNPPQHG.

This chain connects TRBV15 to TRBJ2-1, with 8 bases matching TRBD2. With the DNA end fitting TRBJ2-7 better, the J assignment may be wrong. This CDR3 has 14 residues. Per germline, CDR1 LNHNV and CDR2 YYDKDF (reference sequence). The DNA of the CDR3 is TGTAGCACCCAAAGAGGCGGGGGGCGCGATGCGCAGTACTTC. Protein sequence: CSTQRGGGRDAQYF.

The rearrangement links TRBV9 to TRBJ2-1; 10 nucleotides match TRBD1. The trim removed 2 bases at V and 12 bases at J, leaving 11 bases unmatched. The CDR3 is made up of 15 amino acids. The germline CDR1 and CDR2 sequences are SGDLS and YYNGEE. CDR3 sequence (DNA): TGTGCCAGCAGCGTGACAGGGGGCAATTCACCCCTGCAGTTCTTC. As protein: CASSVTGGNSPLQFF.

This clonotype was observed a single time. One end of the junction does not line up with germline, which may come from a read error. CDR3 DNA: TGTGCCAGCAGCCCGGCGACAGGGGGAAGGAATGAGCAGTTT. It encodes CASSPATGGRNEQF. This chain links TRBV7-2 with TRBJ2-3, with 9 bases fitting TRBD1. The germline CDR1 and CDR2 sequences are SGHTA and FQGNSA. This CDR3 is 14 amino acids long.

The chain carries TRBV2 and TRBJ1-4; a weak D match, TRBD1 (6 bases). The V and J ends lost 2 bases and 5 bases respectively, with 12 bases between them. CDR1 is SNHLY and CDR2 is FYNNEI in the germline V gene. The CDR3 totals 15 residues. CDR3: CASSERGERNEKLFF. The CDR3 region has the DNA TGTGCCAGCAGTGAAAGGGGGGAAAGGAATGAAAAACTGTTTTTT.

The CDR3 DNA follows: TGTGCCAGCAGCTTTGATCTGGCAGGGACAACTGTATCTTTCTTT. Protein: CASSFDLAGTTVSFF. The genes are TRBV7-2 and TRBJ1-1; the D gene is possibly TRBD1 (6 bases). This CDR3 is 15 amino acids long. V dropped 3 bases and J dropped 12 bases, with 23 bases sitting between them. The germline V gene encodes CDR1 SGHTA and CDR2 FQGNSA.

With respect to this clonotype: One junction end does not reproduce the germline sequence, and a read error may be involved. This chain links TRBV9 with TRBJ2-3, with D perhaps matching TRBD2 (5 bases). Germline values: CDR1 SGDLS, CDR2 YYNGEE. CDR3 length: 14 amino acids. CDR3 coding DNA: TGTGCCAGCAGCGTAGTGGGCATCCGGGAATTCACCCCTTTT. Translation: CASSVVGIREFTPF.

Regarding this clonotype: The junction does not match germline at one end; this may be a read error. This rearrangement joins TRBV7-2 to TRBJ1-6; D remains unclear. Germline CDR1 SGHTA, CDR2 FQGNSA. The CDR3 is 14 amino acids. CDR3 sequence (DNA): TGTGCCAGCAGCTTGAGACTCTATAATGGGCCCCACTACTTT. Translating it yields CASSLRLYNGPHYF.